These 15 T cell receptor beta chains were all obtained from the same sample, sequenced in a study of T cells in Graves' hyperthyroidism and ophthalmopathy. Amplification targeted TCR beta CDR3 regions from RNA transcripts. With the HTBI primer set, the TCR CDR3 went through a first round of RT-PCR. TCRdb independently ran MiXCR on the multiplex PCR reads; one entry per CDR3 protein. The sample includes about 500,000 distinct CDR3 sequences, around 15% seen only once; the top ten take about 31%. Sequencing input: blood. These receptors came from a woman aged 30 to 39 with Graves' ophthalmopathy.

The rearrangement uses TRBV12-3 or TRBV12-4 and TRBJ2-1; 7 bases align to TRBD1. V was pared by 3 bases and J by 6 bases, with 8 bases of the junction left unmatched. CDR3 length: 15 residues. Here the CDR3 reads CASSFYTGAPNEQFF. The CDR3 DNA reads TGTGCCAGCAGTTTTTACACAGGGGCCCCCAATGAGCAGTTCTTC.

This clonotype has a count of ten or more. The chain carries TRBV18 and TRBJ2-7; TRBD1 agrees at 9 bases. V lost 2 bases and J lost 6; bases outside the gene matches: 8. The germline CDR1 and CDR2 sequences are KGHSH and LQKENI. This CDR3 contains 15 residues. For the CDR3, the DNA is TGTGCCAGCTCACCAGTCGGGACAGGGACGTCCGAGCAGTACTTC. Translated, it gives CASSPVGTGTSEQYF.

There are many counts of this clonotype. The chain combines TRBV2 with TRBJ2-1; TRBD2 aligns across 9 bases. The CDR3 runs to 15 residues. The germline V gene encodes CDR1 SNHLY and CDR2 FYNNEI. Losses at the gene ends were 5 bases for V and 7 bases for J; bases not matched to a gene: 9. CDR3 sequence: CASSPLAGSRNEQFF. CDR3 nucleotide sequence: TGTGCCAGCAGTCCCCTAGCGGGATCGAGGAATGAGCAGTTCTTC.

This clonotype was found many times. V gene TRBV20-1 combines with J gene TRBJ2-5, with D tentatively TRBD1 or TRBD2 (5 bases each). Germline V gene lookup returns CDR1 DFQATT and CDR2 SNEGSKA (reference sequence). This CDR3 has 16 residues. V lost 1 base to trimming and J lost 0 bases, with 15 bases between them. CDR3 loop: CSARVWGSTDQETQYF. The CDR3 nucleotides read TGCAGTGCTAGAGTATGGGGGTCGACAGACCAAGAGACCCAGTACTTC.

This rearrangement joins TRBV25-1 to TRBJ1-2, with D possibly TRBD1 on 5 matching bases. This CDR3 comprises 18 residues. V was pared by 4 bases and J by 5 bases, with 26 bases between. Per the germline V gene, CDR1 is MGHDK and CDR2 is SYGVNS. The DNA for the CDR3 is TGTGCCAGCAGTGCCCGTCGACCGGGCATAGGGGCCGGTTATGGCTACACCTTC. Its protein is CASSARRPGIGAGYGYTF.

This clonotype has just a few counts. CDR3 residues: CSVVAGAGATDTQYF. The CDR3 nucleotides read TGCAGTGTTGTAGCGGGAGCTGGGGCCACAGATACGCAGTATTTT. The rearrangement joins TRBV20-1 to TRBJ2-3, with TRBD2 matching over 9 bases. There are 15 residues in the CDR3. Germline CDR1 is DFQATT and CDR2 is SNEGSKA (reference sequence). V lost 7 bases to trimming and J lost 2 bases; unmatched junction nucleotides: 10.

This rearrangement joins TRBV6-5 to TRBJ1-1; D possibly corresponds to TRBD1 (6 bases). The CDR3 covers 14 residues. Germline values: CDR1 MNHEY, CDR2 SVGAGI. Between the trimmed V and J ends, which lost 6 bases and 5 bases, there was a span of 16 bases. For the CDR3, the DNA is TGTGCCAGCAGATTACAGGGAGGGGCGACTGAAGCTTTCTTT. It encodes CASRLQGGATEAFF.

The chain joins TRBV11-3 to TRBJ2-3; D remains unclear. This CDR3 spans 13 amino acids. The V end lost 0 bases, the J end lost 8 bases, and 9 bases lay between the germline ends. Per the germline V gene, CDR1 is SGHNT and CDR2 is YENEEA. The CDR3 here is CASSLDQDGTQYF. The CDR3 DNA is TGTGCCAGCAGCTTAGATCAGGATGGTACGCAGTATTTT.

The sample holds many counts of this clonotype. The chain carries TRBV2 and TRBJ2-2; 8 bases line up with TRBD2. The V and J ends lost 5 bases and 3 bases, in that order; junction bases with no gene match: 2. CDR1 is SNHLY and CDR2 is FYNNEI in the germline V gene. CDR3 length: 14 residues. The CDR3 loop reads CASSNGGDTGELFF. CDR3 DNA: TGTGCCAGCAGTAACGGGGGGGACACCGGGGAGCTGTTTTTT.

CDR3 sequence reads: CTMTSGRGLAKNIQYF. The CDR3 DNA reads as TGCACCATGACTAGCGGGAGGGGCCTAGCCAAAAACATTCAGTACTTC. The chain links TRBV20-1 to TRBJ2-4; 14 bases align to TRBD2. This CDR3 region has 16 residues. Looked up from germline, CDR1 is DFQATT and CDR2 is SNEGSKA (reference sequence).

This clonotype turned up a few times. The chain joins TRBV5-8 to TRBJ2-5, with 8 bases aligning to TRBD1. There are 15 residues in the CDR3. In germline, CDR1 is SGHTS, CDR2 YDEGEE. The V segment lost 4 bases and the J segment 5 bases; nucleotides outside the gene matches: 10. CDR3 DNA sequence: TGTGCCAGCAGCCCAAACACAGGGGGAAGGGAGACCCAGTACTTC. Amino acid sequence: CASSPNTGGRETQYF.

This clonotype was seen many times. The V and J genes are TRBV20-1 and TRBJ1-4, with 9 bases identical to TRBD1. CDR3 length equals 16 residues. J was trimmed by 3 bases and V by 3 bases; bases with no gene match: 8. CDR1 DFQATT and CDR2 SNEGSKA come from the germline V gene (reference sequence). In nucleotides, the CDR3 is TGCAGTGCTAGTGGGACAGGGAAAGTGGCTAATGAAAAACTGTTTTTT. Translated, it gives CSASGTGKVANEKLFF.

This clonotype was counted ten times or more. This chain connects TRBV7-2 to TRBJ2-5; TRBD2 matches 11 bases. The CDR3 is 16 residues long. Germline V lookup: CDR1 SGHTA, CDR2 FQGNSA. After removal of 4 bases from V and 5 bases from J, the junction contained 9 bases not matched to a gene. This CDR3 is CASSSRTSGSLETQYF. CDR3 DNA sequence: TGTGCCAGCAGCTCCAGAACTAGCGGGAGTCTGGAGACCCAGTACTTC.

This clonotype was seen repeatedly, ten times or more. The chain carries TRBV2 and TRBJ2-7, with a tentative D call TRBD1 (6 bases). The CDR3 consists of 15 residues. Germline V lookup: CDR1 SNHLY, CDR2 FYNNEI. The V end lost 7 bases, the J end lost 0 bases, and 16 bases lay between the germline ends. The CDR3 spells CASTLDRSPSYEQYF. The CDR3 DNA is TGTGCCAGCACCTTGGACAGAAGTCCCTCCTACGAGCAGTACTTC.

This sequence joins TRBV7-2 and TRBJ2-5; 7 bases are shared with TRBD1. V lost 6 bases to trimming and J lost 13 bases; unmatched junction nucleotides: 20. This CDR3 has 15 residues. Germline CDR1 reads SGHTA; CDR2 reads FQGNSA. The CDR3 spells CASSYALRGILVLYF. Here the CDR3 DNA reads TGTGCCAGCAGTTATGCCCTCAGGGGGATTTTAGTGTTGTACTTC.